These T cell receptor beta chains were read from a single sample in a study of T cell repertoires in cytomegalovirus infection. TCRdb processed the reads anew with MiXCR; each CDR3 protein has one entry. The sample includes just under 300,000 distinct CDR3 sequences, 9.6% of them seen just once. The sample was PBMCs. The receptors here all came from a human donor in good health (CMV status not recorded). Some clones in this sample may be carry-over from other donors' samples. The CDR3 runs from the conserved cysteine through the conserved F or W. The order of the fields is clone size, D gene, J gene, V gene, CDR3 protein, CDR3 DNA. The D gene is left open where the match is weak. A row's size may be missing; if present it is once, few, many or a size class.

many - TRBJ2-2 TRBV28 CASSTAAVNTGELFF TGTGCCAGCAGTACCGCGGCGGTCAACACCGGGGAGCTGTTTTTT
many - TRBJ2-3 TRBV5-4 CASSLGVGELQYF TGTGCCAGCAGCTTGGGTGTCGGGGAACTGCAGTATTTT
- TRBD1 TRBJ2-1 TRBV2 CASRKDRGKDNEQFF TGTGCCAGCAGGAAGGACAGGGGGAAGGACAATGAGCAGTTCTTC
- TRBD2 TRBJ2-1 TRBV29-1 CSGTSGGAYNEQFF TGCAGCGGGACTAGCGGGGGGGCCTACAATGAGCAGTTCTTC
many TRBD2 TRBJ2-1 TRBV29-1 CSASGAAYNEQFF TGCAGCGCCAGCGGGGCAGCCTACAATGAGCAGTTCTTC
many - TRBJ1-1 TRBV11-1 CASSSPTRNTEAFF TGTGCCAGCAGCTCCCCGACAAGGAACACTGAAGCTTTCTTT
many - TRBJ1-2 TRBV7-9 CASLGLIQGNYGYTF TGTGCCAGCTTGGGTCTAATACAGGGTAACTATGGCTACACCTTC
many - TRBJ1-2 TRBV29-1 CSVERQPNYGYTF TGCAGCGTTGAAAGGCAGCCCAACTATGGCTACACCTTC
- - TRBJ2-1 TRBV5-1 CASSLASGGVQFF TGCGCCAGCAGCTTGGCCAGTGGCGGGGTGCAGTTCTTC
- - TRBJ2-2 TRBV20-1 CSAPTPNTGELFF TGCAGTGCTCCGACGCCGAACACCGGGGAGCTGTTTTTT
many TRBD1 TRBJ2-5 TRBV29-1 CSVARGQGETQYF TGCAGCGTTGCTAGGGGACAGGGAGAGACCCAGTACTTC
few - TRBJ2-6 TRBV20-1 CSASRSGANVLTF TGCAGTGCTAGTAGGTCCGGGGCCAACGTCCTGACTTTC
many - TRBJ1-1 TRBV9 CASSVVAEVPEAFF TGTGCCAGCAGCGTAGTGGCCGAGGTACCTGAAGCTTTCTTT
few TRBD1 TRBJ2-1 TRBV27 CASSLGDRAYEQFF TGTGCCAGCAGTTTAGGAGACAGGGCCTATGAGCAGTTCTTC
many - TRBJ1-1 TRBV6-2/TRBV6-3 CASSYNSRRPSGGGITEAFF TGTGCCAGCAGTTACAATTCGCGGCGCCCGTCGGGAGGGGGGATTACTGAAGCTTTCTTT
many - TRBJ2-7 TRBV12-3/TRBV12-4 CATMRGPYEQYF TGTGCCACCATGCGGGGGCCCTACGAGCAGTACTTC
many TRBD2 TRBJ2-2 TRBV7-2 CASSSGGRAVVTGELFF TGTGCCAGCAGCTCGGGGGGAAGGGCGGTTGTCACCGGGGAGCTGTTTTTT
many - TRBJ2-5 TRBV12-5 CASGLDQETQYF TGTGCTAGTGGTTTGGACCAAGAGACCCAGTACTTC
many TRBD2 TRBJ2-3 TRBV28 CASSTSYRISLSTDTQYF TGTGCCAGCTCGACTAGCTACCGAATCTCCCTAAGCACAGATACGCAGTATTTT
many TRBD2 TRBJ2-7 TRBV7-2 CASSFLAGGSSYEQYF TGTGCCAGCAGCTTCCTAGCGGGGGGAAGCTCCTACGAGCAGTACTTC
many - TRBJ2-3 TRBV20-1 CSAEVQWRGLTDTQYF TGCAGTGCCGAGGTCCAATGGCGGGGGCTCACAGATACGCAGTATTTT
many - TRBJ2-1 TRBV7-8 CASSPDRSKFYNEQFF TGTGCCAGCAGCCCCGATCGGAGTAAGTTCTACAATGAGCAGTTCTTC
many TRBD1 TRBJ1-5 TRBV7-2 CASSRAARDRGSQPQHF TGTGCCAGCAGCCGTGCCGCCCGGGACAGGGGAAGTCAGCCCCAGCATTTT
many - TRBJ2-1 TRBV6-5 CASRGLGEQFF TGTGCCAGCAGGGGGTTGGGCGAGCAGTTCTTC
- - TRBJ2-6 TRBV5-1 CASRPLPSEGANVLTF TGCGCCAGCAGACCACTCCCCAGCGAGGGGGCCAACGTCCTGACTTTC
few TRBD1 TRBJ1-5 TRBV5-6 CASSLGTGVKPQHF TGTGCCAGCAGCTTGGGGACAGGGGTGAAGCCCCAGCATTTT
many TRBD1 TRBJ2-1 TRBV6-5 CASSFGTGANEQFF TGTGCCAGCAGTTTCGGGACAGGGGCCAATGAGCAGTTCTTC
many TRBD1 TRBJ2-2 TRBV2 CASRQGAGELFF TGTGCCAGCAGACAGGGGGCCGGGGAGCTGTTTTTT
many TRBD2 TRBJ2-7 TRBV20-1 CSARPSGLAYEQYF TGCAGTGCTAGGCCCTCGGGACTAGCCTACGAGCAGTACTTC
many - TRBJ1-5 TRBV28 CASRRLQGWVSNQPQHF TGTGCCAGCAGACGTCTTCAGGGATGGGTTAGCAATCAGCCCCAGCATTTT
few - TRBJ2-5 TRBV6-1 CASSDDPSGKVDQYF TGTGCCAGCAGTGATGATCCATCGGGGAAGGTTGACCAGTACTTC
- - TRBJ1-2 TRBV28 CASSFLGVWGYTF TGTGCCAGCAGTTTTCTGGGGGTTTGGGGCTACACCTTC
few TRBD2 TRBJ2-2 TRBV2 CASSVGGANTGELFF TGTGCCAGCAGTGTCGGGGGGGCGAACACCGGGGAGCTGTTTTTT
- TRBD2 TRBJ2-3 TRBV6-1 CASSGRLAGARTDTQYF TGTGCCAGCAGTGGCCGACTAGCGGGGGCCCGCACAGATACGCAGTATTTT
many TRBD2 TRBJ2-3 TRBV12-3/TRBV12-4 CASSWVSSGGNTDTQYF TGTGCCAGCAGTTGGGTTTCTAGCGGGGGGAACACAGATACGCAGTATTTT
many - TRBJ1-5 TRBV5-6 CASSLRTQPQHF TGTGCCAGCAGCTTGCGGACGCAGCCCCAGCATTTT
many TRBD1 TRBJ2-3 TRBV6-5 CASSFTSGQDSTDTQYF TGTGCCAGCAGTTTCACATCGGGACAGGATTCCACAGATACGCAGTATTTT
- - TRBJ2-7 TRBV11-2 CASSPRQGGTYEQYF TGTGCCAGCAGCCCGAGACAGGGAGGTACCTACGAGCAGTACTTC
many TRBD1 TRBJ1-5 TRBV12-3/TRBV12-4 CASSLGRGKVSNQPQHF TGTGCCAGCAGTTTAGGCAGGGGGAAAGTTAGCAATCAGCCCCAGCATTTT
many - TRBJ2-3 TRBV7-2 CASSPSNTDTQYF TGTGCCAGCAGCCCCTCCAACACAGATACGCAGTATTTT
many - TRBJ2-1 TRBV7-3 CASSQTGLSNEQFF TGTGCCAGCAGCCAGACAGGCTTAAGCAATGAGCAGTTCTTC
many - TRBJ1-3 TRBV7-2 CASSPRGGGSDTIYF TGTGCCAGCAGCCCCCGAGGGGGAGGCTCGGACACCATATATTTT
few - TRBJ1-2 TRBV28 CASRPGSPYGYTF TGTGCCAGCAGACCGGGATCCCCGTATGGCTACACCTTC
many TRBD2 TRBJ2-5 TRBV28 CASGAGGLETQYF TGTGCCAGCGGAGCGGGGGGTCTAGAGACCCAGTACTTC
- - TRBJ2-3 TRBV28 CASSIGPKTDTQYF TGTGCCAGCAGTATAGGGCCAAAGACAGATACGCAGTATTTT
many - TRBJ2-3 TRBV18 CASSPPPGRHTDTQYF TGTGCCAGCTCACCACCTCCAGGACGCCACACAGATACGCAGTATTTT
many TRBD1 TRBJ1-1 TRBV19 CASSMTGARGAFF TGTGCCAGTAGTATGACAGGGGCGAGAGGAGCTTTCTTT
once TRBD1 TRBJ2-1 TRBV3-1 CASSQGQGGFPYNEQFF TGTGCCAGCAGCCAGGGACAGGGTGGGTTTCCCTACAATGAGCAGTTCTTC